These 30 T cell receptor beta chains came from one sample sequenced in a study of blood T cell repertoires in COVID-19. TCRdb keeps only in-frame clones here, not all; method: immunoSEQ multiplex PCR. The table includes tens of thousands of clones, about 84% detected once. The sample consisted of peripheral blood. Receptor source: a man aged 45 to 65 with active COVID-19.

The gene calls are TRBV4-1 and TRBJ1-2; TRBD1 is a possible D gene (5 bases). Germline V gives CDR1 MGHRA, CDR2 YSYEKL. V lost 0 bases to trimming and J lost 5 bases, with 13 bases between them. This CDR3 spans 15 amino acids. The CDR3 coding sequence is TGCGCCAGCAGCCAAGATAAGGGGCGCAATTATGGCTACACCTTC. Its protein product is CASSQDKGRNYGYTF.

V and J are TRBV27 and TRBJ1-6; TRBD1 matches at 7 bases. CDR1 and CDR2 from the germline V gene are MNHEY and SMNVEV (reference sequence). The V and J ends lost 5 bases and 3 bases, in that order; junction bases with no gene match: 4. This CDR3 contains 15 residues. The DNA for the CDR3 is TGTGCCAGCAGTCACGGACAGGACTATAATTCACCCCTCCACTTT. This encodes CASSHGQDYNSPLHF.

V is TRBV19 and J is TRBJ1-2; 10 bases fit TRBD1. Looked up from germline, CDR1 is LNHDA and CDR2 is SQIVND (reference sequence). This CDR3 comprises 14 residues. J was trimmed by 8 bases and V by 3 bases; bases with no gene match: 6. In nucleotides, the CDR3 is TGTGCCAGTAGTATTAAGGGACAGGGGATCGGCTACACCTTC. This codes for CASSIKGQGIGYTF.

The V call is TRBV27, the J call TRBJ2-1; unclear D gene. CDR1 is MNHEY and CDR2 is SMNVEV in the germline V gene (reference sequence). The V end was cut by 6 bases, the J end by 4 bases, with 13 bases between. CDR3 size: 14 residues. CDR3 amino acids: CASSFRGQYNEQFF. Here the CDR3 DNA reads TGTGCCAGCAGCTTTCGAGGCCAATACAATGAGCAGTTCTTC.

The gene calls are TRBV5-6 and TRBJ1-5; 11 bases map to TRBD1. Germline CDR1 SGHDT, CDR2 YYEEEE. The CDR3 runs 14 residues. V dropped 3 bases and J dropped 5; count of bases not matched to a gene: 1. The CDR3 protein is CASSWGQGDQPQHF. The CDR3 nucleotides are TGTGCCAGCAGCTGGGGACAGGGGGATCAGCCCCAGCATTTT.

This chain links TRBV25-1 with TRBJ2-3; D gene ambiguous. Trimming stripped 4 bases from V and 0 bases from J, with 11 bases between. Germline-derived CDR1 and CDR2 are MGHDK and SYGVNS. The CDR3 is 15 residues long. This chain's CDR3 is CASSVSEISTDTQYF. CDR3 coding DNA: TGTGCCAGCAGTGTATCGGAGATCAGCACAGATACGCAGTATTTT.

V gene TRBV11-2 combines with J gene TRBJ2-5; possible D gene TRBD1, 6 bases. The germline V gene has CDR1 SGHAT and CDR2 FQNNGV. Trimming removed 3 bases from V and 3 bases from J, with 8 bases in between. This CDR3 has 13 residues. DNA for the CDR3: TGTGCCAGCAGCTTCCCAGGGGAAGAGACCCAGTACTTC. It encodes CASSFPGEETQYF.

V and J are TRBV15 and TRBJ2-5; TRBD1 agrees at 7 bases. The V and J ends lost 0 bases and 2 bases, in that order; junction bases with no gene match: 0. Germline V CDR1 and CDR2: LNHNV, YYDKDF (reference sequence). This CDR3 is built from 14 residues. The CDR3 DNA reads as TGTGCCACCAGCAGAGACAGGGGGCAAGAGACCCAGTACTTC. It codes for CATSRDRGQETQYF.

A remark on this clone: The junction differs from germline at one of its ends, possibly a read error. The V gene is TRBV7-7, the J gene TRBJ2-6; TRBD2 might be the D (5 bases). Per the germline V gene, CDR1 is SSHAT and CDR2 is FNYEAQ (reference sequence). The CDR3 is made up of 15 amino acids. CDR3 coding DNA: TGTGCTAGCAATCTATGGGGAGCTGGGGCCAACGTCCTGACTTTC. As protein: CASNLWGAGANVLTF.

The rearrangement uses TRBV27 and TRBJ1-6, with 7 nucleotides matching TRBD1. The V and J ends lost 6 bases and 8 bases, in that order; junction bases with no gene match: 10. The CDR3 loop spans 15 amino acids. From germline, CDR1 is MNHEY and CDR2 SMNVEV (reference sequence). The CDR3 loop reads CASSRIARGDSPLHF. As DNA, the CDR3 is TGTGCCAGCAGCCGGATAGCCAGGGGGGATTCACCCCTCCACTTT.

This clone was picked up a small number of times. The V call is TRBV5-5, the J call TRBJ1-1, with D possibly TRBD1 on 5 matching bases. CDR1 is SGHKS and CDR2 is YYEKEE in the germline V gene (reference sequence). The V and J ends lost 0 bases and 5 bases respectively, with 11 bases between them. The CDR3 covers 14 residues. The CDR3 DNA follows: TGTGCCAGCAGCTTGGTATGGGCAGGGACTGAAGCTTTCTTT. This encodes CASSLVWAGTEAFF.

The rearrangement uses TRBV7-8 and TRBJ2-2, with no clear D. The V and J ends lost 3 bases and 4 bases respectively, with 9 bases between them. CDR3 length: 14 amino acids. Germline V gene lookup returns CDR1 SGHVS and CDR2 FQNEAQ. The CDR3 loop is CASSLLDGTGELFF. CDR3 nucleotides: TGTGCCAGCAGCTTGCTAGATGGCACCGGGGAGCTGTTTTTT.

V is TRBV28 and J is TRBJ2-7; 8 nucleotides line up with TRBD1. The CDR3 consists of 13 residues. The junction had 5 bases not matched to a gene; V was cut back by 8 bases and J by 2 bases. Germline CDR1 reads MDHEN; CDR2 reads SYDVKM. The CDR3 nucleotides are TGTGCCAGCCTGCGGACAGGGACCTACGAGCAGTACTTC. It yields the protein CASLRTGTYEQYF.

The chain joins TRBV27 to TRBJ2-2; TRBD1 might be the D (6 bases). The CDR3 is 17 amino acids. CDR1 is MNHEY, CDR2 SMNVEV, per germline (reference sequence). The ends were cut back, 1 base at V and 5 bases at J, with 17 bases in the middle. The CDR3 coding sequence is TGTGCCAGCAGTTTATTAGTCATAGGGGGAGAGACCGGGGAGCTGTTTTTT. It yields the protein CASSLLVIGGETGELFF.

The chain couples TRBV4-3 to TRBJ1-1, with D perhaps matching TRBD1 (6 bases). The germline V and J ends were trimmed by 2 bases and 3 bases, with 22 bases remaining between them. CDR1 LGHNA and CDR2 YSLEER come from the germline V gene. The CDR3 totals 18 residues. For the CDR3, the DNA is TGCGCCAGCAGCCAATCCCCTACAGGGAGTCTGGGGGACACTGAAGCTTTCTTT. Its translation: CASSQSPTGSLGDTEAFF.

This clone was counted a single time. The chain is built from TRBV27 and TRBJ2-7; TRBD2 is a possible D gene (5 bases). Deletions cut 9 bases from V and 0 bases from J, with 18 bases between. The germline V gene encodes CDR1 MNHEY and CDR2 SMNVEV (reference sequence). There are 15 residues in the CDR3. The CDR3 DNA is TGTGCCAGAAGATTCCACTCCGGGAACTCCTACGAGCAGTACTTC. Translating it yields CARRFHSGNSYEQYF.

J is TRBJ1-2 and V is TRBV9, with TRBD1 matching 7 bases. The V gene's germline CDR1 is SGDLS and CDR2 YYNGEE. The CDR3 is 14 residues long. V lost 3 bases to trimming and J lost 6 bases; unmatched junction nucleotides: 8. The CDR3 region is CASSGEDRVHGYTF. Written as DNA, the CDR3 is TGTGCCAGCAGCGGCGAAGACAGGGTGCATGGCTACACCTTC.

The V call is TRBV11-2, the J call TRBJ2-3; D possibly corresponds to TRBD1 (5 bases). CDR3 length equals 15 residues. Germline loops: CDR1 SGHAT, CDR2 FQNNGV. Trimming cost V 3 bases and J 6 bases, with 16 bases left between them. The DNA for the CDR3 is TGTGCCAGCAGCTTGACGACAGCCACCTATGATACGCAGTATTTT. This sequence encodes CASSLTTATYDTQYF.

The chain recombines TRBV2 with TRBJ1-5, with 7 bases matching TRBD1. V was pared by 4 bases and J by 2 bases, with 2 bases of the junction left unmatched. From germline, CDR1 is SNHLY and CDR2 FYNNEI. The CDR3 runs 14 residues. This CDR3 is CASSATGGNQPQHF. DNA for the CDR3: TGTGCCAGCAGTGCTACAGGGGGCAATCAGCCCCAGCATTTT.

The CDR3 DNA follows: TGCGCCAGCAGCCAAGATATACTAGCGGGGGTGATGGAGACCCAGTACTTC. Its translation: CASSQDILAGVMETQYF. J is TRBJ2-5 and V is TRBV4-1, with 11 bases matching TRBD2. Germline V gives CDR1 MGHRA, CDR2 YSYEKL. The V segment lost 0 bases and the J segment 5 bases; nucleotides outside the gene matches: 8. The CDR3 length is 17 residues.

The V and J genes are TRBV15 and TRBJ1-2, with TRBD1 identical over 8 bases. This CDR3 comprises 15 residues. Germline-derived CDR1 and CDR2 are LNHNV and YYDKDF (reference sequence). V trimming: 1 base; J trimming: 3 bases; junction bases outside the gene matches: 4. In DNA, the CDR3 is TGTGCCACCAGCAGAGGAACGACAGGGGACTATGGCTACACCTTC. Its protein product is CATSRGTTGDYGYTF.

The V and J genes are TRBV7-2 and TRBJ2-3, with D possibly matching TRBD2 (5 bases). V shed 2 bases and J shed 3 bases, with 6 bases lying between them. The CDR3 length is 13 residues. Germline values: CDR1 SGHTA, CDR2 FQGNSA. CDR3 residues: CASSLPGTDTQYF. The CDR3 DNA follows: TGTGCCAGCAGCTTACCGGGGACAGATACGCAGTATTTT.

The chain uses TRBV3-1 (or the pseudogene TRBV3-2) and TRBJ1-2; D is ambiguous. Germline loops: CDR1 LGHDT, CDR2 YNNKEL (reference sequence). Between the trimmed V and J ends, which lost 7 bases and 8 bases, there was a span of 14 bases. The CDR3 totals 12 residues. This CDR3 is CASTTGRNGYTF. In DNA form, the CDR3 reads TGTGCCAGCACCACGGGGAGGAACGGCTACACCTTC.

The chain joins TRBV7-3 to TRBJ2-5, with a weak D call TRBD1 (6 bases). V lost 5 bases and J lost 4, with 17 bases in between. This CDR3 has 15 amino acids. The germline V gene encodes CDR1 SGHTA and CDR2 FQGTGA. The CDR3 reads CASSPRTARGETQYF. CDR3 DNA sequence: TGTGCCAGCAGCCCCCGGACAGCTAGGGGAGAGACCCAGTACTTC.

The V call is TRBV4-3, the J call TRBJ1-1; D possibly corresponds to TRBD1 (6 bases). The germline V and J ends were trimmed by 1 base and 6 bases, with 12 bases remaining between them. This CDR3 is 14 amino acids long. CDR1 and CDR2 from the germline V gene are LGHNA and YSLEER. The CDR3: CASSQVGRGSEAFF. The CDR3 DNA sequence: TGCGCCAGCAGCCAAGTGGGCAGGGGTTCTGAAGCTTTCTTT.

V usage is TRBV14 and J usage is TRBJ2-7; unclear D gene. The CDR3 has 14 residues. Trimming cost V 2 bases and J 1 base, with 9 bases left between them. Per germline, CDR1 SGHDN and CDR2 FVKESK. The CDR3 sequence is CASSQIVSSYEQYF. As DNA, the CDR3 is TGTGCCAGCAGCCAAATCGTCTCGTCCTACGAGCAGTACTTC.

Here the CDR3 DNA reads TGCGCCAGCAGCTTGGGGGCAGGGTTGCCGAGACAGTACTTC. Translating gives CASSLGAGLPRQYF. The chain employs TRBV5-1 and TRBJ2-7; weak D call: TRBD1 (5 bases). The CDR3 is 14 residues long. The germline V and J ends were trimmed by 0 bases and 10 bases, with 17 bases remaining between them. CDR1 is SGHRS, CDR2 YFSETQ, per germline.

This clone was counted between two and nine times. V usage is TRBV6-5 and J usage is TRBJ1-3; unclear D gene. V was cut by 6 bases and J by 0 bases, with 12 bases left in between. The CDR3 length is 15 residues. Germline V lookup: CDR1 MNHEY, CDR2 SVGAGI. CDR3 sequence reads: CASSRTRGSGNTIYF. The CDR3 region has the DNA TGTGCCAGCAGCCGCACCCGAGGCTCTGGAAACACCATATATTTT.

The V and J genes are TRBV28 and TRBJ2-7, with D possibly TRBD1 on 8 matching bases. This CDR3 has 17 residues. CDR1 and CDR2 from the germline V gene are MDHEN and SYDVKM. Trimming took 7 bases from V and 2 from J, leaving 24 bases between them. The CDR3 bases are TGTGCCAGCAAAACGAACAGGGGGACAGCGGGGACCTACGAGCAGTACTTC. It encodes CASKTNRGTAGTYEQYF.

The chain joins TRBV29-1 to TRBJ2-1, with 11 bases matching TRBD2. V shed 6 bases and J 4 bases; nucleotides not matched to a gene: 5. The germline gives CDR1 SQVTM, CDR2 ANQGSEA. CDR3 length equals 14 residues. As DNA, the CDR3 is TGCAGCGTGGGACTAGCGGAACCTTACAATGAGCAGTTCTTC. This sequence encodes CSVGLAEPYNEQFF.